These T cell receptor beta chains were read from a single sample in a study of human T cells and chemical hapten exposure. One entry per CDR3 protein results from TCRdb running MiXCR on the 5' RACE reads. The data contain 110,000 or so distinct CDR3 sequences, 15% to 20% of them singletons. Receptors originate from a human donor in good health. CDR3s include the opening cysteine and the closing phenylalanine or tryptophan. D genes are given only for firm matches. Clone size is given for some rows only: seen once, a few or many times, or a class if the clone is expanded.

clone size: -
J gene: TRBJ1-1
V gene: TRBV28
D gene: TRBD1
CDR3 DNA: TGTGCCAGCAGCGAACTGGGAGACAGGGACCCTGAAGCTTTCTTT
CDR3 protein: CASSELGDRDPEAFF

clone size: few
J gene: TRBJ2-3
V gene: TRBV6-5
D gene: -
CDR3 DNA: TGTGCCAGCAGTTCCATAATGGGGGATACGCAGTATTTT
CDR3 protein: CASSSIMGDTQYF

clone size: few
J gene: TRBJ1-1
V gene: TRBV28
D gene: -
CDR3 DNA: TGTGCCAGCAGTTTACCGGGGTACGGGGTCACTGAAGCTTTCTTT
CDR3 protein: CASSLPGYGVTEAFF

clone size: few
J gene: TRBJ1-6
V gene: TRBV6-5
D gene: -
CDR3 DNA: TGTGCCAGCAGCCCGCGCCGGGGATATAATTCACCCCTCCACTTT
CDR3 protein: CASSPRRGYNSPLHF

clone size: few
J gene: TRBJ2-3
V gene: TRBV5-1
D gene: TRBD2
CDR3 DNA: TGCGCCAGCAGCGGTAGCGGGAGGGCCCCTAGCACAGATACGCAGTATTTT
CDR3 protein: CASSGSGRAPSTDTQYF

clone size: -
J gene: TRBJ1-1
V gene: TRBV11-2
D gene: -
CDR3 DNA: TGTGCCAGCAGCTCCCGAACTGAAGCTTTCTTT
CDR3 protein: CASSSRTEAFF

clone size: -
J gene: TRBJ2-7
V gene: TRBV6-6
D gene: -
CDR3 DNA: TGTGCCAGCAGGGAACTGTTCTACGAGCAGTACTTC
CDR3 protein: CASRELFYEQYF

clone size: few
J gene: TRBJ2-1
V gene: TRBV6-1
D gene: -
CDR3 DNA: TGTGCCAGCATCATAGGCGCCTACAATGAGCAGTTCTTC
CDR3 protein: CASIIGAYNEQFF

clone size: few
J gene: TRBJ2-4
V gene: TRBV11-2
D gene: TRBD2
CDR3 DNA: TGTGCCAGCAGCTTAGCCCGGACTAGCGGGAGGTCTGCCAAAAACATTCAGTACTTC
CDR3 protein: CASSLARTSGRSAKNIQYF

clone size: few
J gene: TRBJ2-3
V gene: TRBV5-1
D gene: -
CDR3 DNA: TGCGCCAGCAGCCTCCAGGGCGGTGCTAGCACAGATACGCAGTATTTT
CDR3 protein: CASSLQGGASTDTQYF

clone size: few
J gene: TRBJ1-3
V gene: TRBV5-6
D gene: TRBD1
CDR3 DNA: TGTGCCAGCAGCTTGGCGGGACAGGGAGGCTCTGGAAACACCATATATTTT
CDR3 protein: CASSLAGQGGSGNTIYF

clone size: -
J gene: TRBJ2-1
V gene: TRBV11-3
D gene: -
CDR3 DNA: TGTGCCAGCAGCTCCGGGCCGGGCGATGAGCAGTTCTTC
CDR3 protein: CASSSGPGDEQFF

clone size: many
J gene: TRBJ2-3
V gene: TRBV30
D gene: -
CDR3 DNA: TGTGCCTGGAGTGTCGGGACGACCAATACGCAGTATTTT
CDR3 protein: CAWSVGTTNTQYF

clone size: few
J gene: TRBJ2-7
V gene: TRBV15
D gene: -
CDR3 DNA: TGTGCCACCAGCAATACGGGTAACGAGCAGTACTTC
CDR3 protein: CATSNTGNEQYF

clone size: few
J gene: TRBJ1-1
V gene: TRBV5-4
D gene: -
CDR3 DNA: TGTGCCAGCAGCTTGGGGGATTTGAACACTGAAGCTTTCTTT
CDR3 protein: CASSLGDLNTEAFF

clone size: few
J gene: TRBJ2-6
V gene: TRBV15
D gene: -
CDR3 DNA: TGTGCCACCAGGTCGGGGGAACAGTCTGGGGCCAACGTCCTGACTTTC
CDR3 protein: CATRSGEQSGANVLTF

clone size: few
J gene: TRBJ1-1
V gene: TRBV12-5
D gene: -
CDR3 DNA: TGTGCTAGTGGTCTAACACTGAACACTGAAGCTTTCTTT
CDR3 protein: CASGLTLNTEAFF

clone size: -
J gene: TRBJ2-7
V gene: TRBV27
D gene: TRBD2
CDR3 DNA: TGTGCCAGCAGTTTTCTTCCGGGAGGGGGGAGTTACGAGCAGTACTTC
CDR3 protein: CASSFLPGGGSYEQYF

clone size: few
J gene: TRBJ2-7
V gene: TRBV7-2
D gene: TRBD2
CDR3 DNA: TGTGCCAGCAGCTTAAAAGTACTAGCGGTTTACGAGCAGTACTTC
CDR3 protein: CASSLKVLAVYEQYF

clone size: -
J gene: TRBJ2-1
V gene: TRBV20-1
D gene: -
CDR3 DNA: TGCAGTGCTAGAGACCAAGCAGGCCCCCGGTTCTTC
CDR3 protein: CSARDQAGPRFF

clone size: -
J gene: TRBJ1-6
V gene: TRBV30
D gene: -
CDR3 DNA: TGTGCCTGGAGCGAGGGGGGGGCTTCACCCCTCCACTTT
CDR3 protein: CAWSEGGASPLHF

clone size: -
J gene: TRBJ2-2
V gene: TRBV5-1
D gene: TRBD1
CDR3 DNA: TGCGCCAGCAGCTTGAGGACAGGGGACACCGGGGAGCTGTTTTTT
CDR3 protein: CASSLRTGDTGELFF

clone size: -
J gene: TRBJ1-6
V gene: TRBV13
D gene: TRBD1
CDR3 DNA: TGTGCCAGCAGCCCATTGGGGACAGGAACCTCACCCCTCCACTTT
CDR3 protein: CASSPLGTGTSPLHF

clone size: few
J gene: TRBJ2-2
V gene: TRBV6-1
D gene: -
CDR3 DNA: TGTGCCAGCAGTGAAGCGCGGGGCGGGGAGCTGTTTTTT
CDR3 protein: CASSEARGGELFF

clone size: many
J gene: TRBJ2-5
V gene: TRBV28
D gene: -
CDR3 DNA: TGTGCCAGCAGTCGAAGTGGCACCCAGTACTTC
CDR3 protein: CASSRSGTQYF

clone size: -
J gene: TRBJ2-7
V gene: TRBV9
D gene: -
CDR3 DNA: TGTGCCAGCAGCGTAGTGGGCAGTTCCTACGAGCAGTACTTC
CDR3 protein: CASSVVGSSYEQYF

clone size: -
J gene: TRBJ2-1
V gene: TRBV28
D gene: TRBD1
CDR3 DNA: TGTGCCAGCAGACGATACGGGACAGGATCCTACAATGAGCAGTTCTTC
CDR3 protein: CASRRYGTGSYNEQFF

clone size: few
J gene: TRBJ2-1
V gene: TRBV29-1
D gene: TRBD2
CDR3 DNA: TGCAGCGTCGTACTAGCGGTAAGCTCCTACAATGAGCAGTTCTTC
CDR3 protein: CSVVLAVSSYNEQFF

clone size: -
J gene: TRBJ1-1
V gene: TRBV18
D gene: -
CDR3 DNA: TGTGCCAGCTCACCATGGATCACTGAAGCTTTCTTT
CDR3 protein: CASSPWITEAFF

clone size: -
J gene: TRBJ2-7
V gene: TRBV20-1
D gene: TRBD2
CDR3 DNA: TGCAGTGCTCCCGGGACTAGCGGGAGGGCCGTATCCTACGAGCAGTACTTC
CDR3 protein: CSAPGTSGRAVSYEQYF

clone size: -
J gene: TRBJ2-5
V gene: TRBV7-3
D gene: -
CDR3 DNA: TGTGCCAGCAGCTTAGGGAGGCGAGAGACCCAGTACTTC
CDR3 protein: CASSLGRRETQYF

clone size: -
J gene: TRBJ2-7
V gene: TRBV28
D gene: TRBD1
CDR3 DNA: TGTGCCAGCAGTACGAGGACAGGGAGGTGGTACGAGCAGTACTTC
CDR3 protein: CASSTRTGRWYEQYF

clone size: few
J gene: TRBJ1-1
V gene: TRBV28
D gene: -
CDR3 DNA: TGTGCCAGCACCGAGAACACTGAAGCTTTCTTT
CDR3 protein: CASTENTEAFF

clone size: -
J gene: TRBJ2-5
V gene: TRBV9
D gene: -
CDR3 DNA: TGTGCCAGCAGCGTACGGCCAGGGGATACCCAGTACTTC
CDR3 protein: CASSVRPGDTQYF

clone size: -
J gene: TRBJ1-2
V gene: TRBV29-1
D gene: -
CDR3 DNA: TGCAGCGTTTCCTCCCGAGGCTACACCTTC
CDR3 protein: CSVSSRGYTF

clone size: -
J gene: TRBJ2-1
V gene: TRBV28
D gene: TRBD1
CDR3 DNA: TGTGCCAGCGCAACAACAGGGGGTAGCGTTCATGAGCAGTTCTTC
CDR3 protein: CASATTGGSVHEQFF

clone size: few
J gene: TRBJ2-1
V gene: TRBV3-1
D gene: TRBD2
CDR3 DNA: TGTGCCAGCAGCTCTCCCGGGGGAACGGGAGGTAATGAGCAGTTCTTC
CDR3 protein: CASSSPGGTGGNEQFF

clone size: many
J gene: TRBJ1-2
V gene: TRBV29-1
D gene: TRBD1
CDR3 DNA: TGCAGCGTTGAAGATAGGAGGACAGGGGGCCTTGGCTATGGCTACACCTTC
CDR3 protein: CSVEDRRTGGLGYGYTF

clone size: -
J gene: TRBJ2-7
V gene: TRBV6-5
D gene: -
CDR3 DNA: TGTGCCAGCAGTTACTCCCAGGGAAGGGCCTACGAGCAGTACTTC
CDR3 protein: CASSYSQGRAYEQYF

clone size: few
J gene: TRBJ2-5
V gene: TRBV5-1
D gene: -
CDR3 DNA: TGCGCCAGCAGCTTGGTGACCCTAGAGACCCAGTACTTC
CDR3 protein: CASSLVTLETQYF

clone size: -
J gene: TRBJ1-1
V gene: TRBV4-1
D gene: TRBD1
CDR3 DNA: TGCGCCAGCAGGACAGGGGCGGGTGAAGCTTTCTTT
CDR3 protein: CASRTGAGEAFF

clone size: few
J gene: TRBJ1-5
V gene: TRBV4-1
D gene: -
CDR3 DNA: TGCGCCAGCAGCCCCCACGGGGCGCAGCCCCAGCATTTT
CDR3 protein: CASSPHGAQPQHF

clone size: -
J gene: TRBJ1-1
V gene: TRBV12-3/TRBV12-4
D gene: -
CDR3 DNA: TGTGCCAGCAGTTTAGGGGGGGGAAACACTGAAGCTTTCTTT
CDR3 protein: CASSLGGGNTEAFF

clone size: many
J gene: TRBJ1-1
V gene: TRBV2
D gene: -
CDR3 DNA: TGTGCCAGCAGTGAACAGGGGTTTGAAGCTTTCTTT
CDR3 protein: CASSEQGFEAFF

clone size: -
J gene: TRBJ1-5
V gene: TRBV6-6
D gene: -
CDR3 DNA: TGTGCCAGCAGTCCCAGCAATCAGCCCCAGCATTTT
CDR3 protein: CASSPSNQPQHF

clone size: few
J gene: TRBJ1-2
V gene: TRBV6-5
D gene: -
CDR3 DNA: TGTGCCAGCAGTTACTGGGCCAGGGCAAGGGCTAACTATGGCTACACCTTC
CDR3 protein: CASSYWARARANYGYTF

clone size: -
J gene: TRBJ1-2
V gene: TRBV18
D gene: -
CDR3 DNA: TGTGCCAGCTCACGAATAAATACTAACTATGGCTACACCTTC
CDR3 protein: CASSRINTNYGYTF

clone size: -
J gene: TRBJ2-7
V gene: TRBV27
D gene: -
CDR3 DNA: TGTGCCAGCAGTTTAGACACCACCTACGAGCAGTACTTC
CDR3 protein: CASSLDTTYEQYF

clone size: few
J gene: TRBJ2-7
V gene: TRBV7-2
D gene: TRBD1
CDR3 DNA: TGTGCCAGCAGTTCCCACACAGGGGGCGAGCAGTACTTC
CDR3 protein: CASSSHTGGEQYF

clone size: -
J gene: TRBJ1-5
V gene: TRBV25-1
D gene: -
CDR3 DNA: TGTGCCAGCCGAGGACAGAATAGCAATCAGCCCCAGCATTTT
CDR3 protein: CASRGQNSNQPQHF

clone size: -
J gene: TRBJ2-7
V gene: TRBV4-1
D gene: TRBD1
CDR3 DNA: TGCGCCAGCAGCCAAACACCACACCGCGGACAGGGTTCCTACGAGCAGTACTTC
CDR3 protein: CASSQTPHRGQGSYEQYF

clone size: few
J gene: TRBJ1-1
V gene: TRBV4-1
D gene: -
CDR3 DNA: TGCGCCAGCAGCCGCTCCCCAGCAGGTGGAGGGATGAACACTGAAGCTTTCTTT
CDR3 protein: CASSRSPAGGGMNTEAFF

clone size: many
J gene: TRBJ1-6
V gene: TRBV27
D gene: -
CDR3 DNA: TGTGCCAGCAGTTTAAAGGGGGGCTCCTATAATTCACCCCTCCACTTT
CDR3 protein: CASSLKGGSYNSPLHF

clone size: many
J gene: TRBJ2-3
V gene: TRBV5-4
D gene: TRBD1
CDR3 DNA: TGTGCCAGCAGCCTTAGACAGGGTCAGGGCACAGATACGCAGTATTTT
CDR3 protein: CASSLRQGQGTDTQYF